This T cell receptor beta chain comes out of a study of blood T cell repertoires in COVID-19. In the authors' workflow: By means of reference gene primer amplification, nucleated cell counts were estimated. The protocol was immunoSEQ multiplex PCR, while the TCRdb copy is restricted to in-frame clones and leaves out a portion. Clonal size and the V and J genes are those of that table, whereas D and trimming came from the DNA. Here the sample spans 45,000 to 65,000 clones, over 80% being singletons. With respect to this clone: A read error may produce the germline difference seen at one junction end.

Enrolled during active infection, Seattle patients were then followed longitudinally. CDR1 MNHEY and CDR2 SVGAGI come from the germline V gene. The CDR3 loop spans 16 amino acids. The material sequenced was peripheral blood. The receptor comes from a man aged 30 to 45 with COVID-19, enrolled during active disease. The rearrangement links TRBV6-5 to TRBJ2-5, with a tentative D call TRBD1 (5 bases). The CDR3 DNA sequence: TGTGCCAGCAGTTACTTTCATGGGGCTGTTGGAGAGACCCAGCACTTC. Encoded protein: CASSYFHGAVGETQHF.